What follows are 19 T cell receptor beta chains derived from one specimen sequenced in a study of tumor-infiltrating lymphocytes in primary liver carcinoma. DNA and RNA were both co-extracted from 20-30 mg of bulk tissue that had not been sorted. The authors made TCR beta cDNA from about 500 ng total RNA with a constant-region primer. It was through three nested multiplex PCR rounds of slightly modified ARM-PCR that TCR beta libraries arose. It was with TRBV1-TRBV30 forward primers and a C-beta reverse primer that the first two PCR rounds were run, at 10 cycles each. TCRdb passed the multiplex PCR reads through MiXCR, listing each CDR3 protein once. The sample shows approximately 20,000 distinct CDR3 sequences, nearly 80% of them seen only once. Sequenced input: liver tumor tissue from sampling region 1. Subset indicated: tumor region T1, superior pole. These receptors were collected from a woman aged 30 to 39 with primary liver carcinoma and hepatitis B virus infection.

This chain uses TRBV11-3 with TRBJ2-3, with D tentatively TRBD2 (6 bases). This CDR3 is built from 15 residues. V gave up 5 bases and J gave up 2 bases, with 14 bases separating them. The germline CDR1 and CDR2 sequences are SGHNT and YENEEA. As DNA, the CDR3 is TGTGCCAGCAGCCCTAACAGCGGGCACACAGATACGCAGTATTTT. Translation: CASSPNSGHTDTQYF.

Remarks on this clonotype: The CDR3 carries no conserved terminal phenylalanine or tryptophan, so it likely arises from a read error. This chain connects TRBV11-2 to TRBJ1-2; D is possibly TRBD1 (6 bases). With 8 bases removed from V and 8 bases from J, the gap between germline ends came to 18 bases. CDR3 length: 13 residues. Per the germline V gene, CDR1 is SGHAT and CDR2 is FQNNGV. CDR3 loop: CASAQRGGGGYTS. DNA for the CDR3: TGTGCCAGCGCTCAGAGGGGGGGTGGAGGCTACACCTCC.

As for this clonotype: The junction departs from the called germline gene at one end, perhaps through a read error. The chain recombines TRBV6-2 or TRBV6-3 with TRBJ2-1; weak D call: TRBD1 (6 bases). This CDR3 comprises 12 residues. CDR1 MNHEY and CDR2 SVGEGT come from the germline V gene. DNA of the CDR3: TGTGCTAGCAAGGGCAGGGGCTATGAGCAGTTCTTT. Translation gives CASKGRGYEQFF.

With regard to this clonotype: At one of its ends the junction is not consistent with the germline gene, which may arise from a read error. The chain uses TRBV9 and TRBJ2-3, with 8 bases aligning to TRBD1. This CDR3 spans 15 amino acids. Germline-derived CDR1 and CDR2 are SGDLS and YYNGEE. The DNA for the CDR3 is TGTGCCAGCAGCAGCCGGGACAGGCCCGTAGATGCGCAGTATTTT. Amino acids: CASSSRDRPVDAQYF. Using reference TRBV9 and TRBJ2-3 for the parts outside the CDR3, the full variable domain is DSGVTQTPKHLITATGQRVTLRCSPRSGDLSVYWYQQSLDQGLQFLIQYYNGEERAKGNILERFSAQQFPDLHSELNLSSLELGDSALYFCASSSRDRPVDAQYFGPGTRLTVL.

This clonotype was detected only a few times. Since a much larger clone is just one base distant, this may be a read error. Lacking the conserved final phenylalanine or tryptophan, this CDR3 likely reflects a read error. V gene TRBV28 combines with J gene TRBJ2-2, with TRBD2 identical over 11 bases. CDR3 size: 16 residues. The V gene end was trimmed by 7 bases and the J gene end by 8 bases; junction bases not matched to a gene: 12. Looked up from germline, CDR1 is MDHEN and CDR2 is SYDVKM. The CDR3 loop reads CASTWEGLAVAGELFV. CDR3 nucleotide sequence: TGTGCCAGCACCTGGGAGGGACTAGCGGTAGCAGGGGAGCTGTTTGTT.

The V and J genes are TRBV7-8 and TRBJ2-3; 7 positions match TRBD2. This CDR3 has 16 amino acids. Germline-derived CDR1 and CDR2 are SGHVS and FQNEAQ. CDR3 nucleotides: TGTTTCAGCAGCTTAGGAGTGGGAGGGCCTGGTGATACGCAGTATTTT. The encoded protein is CFSSLGVGGPGDTQYF.

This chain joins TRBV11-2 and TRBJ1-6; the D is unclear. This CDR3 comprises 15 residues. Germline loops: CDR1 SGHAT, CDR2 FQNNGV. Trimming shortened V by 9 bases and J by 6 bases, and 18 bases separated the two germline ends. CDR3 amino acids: CARPITQRTNSPLHF. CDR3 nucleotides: TGTGCCAGGCCCATCACCCAAAGGACTAATTCACCCCTCCACTTT.

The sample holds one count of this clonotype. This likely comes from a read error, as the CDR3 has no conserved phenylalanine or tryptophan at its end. Here the CDR3 DNA reads TGTGCCAGCAGCTCAACCTGGGCAGTGAACACTGAAGCTTTCGTT. Its translation: CASSSTWAVNTEAFV. The chain uses TRBV11-1 and TRBJ1-1; D uncertain. The germline V and J ends were trimmed by 4 bases and 0 bases, with 12 bases remaining between them. This CDR3 is 15 amino acids long. Germline assignment: CDR1 SGHAT and CDR2 FQDESV (reference sequence).

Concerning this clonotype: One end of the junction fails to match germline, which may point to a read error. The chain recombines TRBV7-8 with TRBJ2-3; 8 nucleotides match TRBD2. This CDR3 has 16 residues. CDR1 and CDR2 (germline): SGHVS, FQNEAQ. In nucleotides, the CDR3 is TGTGCTAGCAGCTTAGGAGCGGGAGTTCCTGGTGATACGCAGTATTTT. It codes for CASSLGAGVPGDTQYF.

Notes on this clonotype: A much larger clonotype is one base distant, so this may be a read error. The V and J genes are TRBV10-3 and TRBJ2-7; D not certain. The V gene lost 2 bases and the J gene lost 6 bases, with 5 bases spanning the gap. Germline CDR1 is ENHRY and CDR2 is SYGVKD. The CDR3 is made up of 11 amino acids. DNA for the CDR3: TGTGCCATCAGTGAGACGGGCGAGCAGTACTTC. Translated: CAISETGEQYF.

CDR3: CRVAGLAGCNEQFF. In DNA form, the CDR3 reads TGCAGAGTCGCCGGGCTAGCGGGCTGCAATGAGCAGTTCTTC. The rearrangement links TRBV29-1 to TRBJ2-1; TRBD2 matches 8 bases. CDR1 is SQVTM and CDR2 is ANQGSEA in the germline V gene. This CDR3 contains 14 residues.

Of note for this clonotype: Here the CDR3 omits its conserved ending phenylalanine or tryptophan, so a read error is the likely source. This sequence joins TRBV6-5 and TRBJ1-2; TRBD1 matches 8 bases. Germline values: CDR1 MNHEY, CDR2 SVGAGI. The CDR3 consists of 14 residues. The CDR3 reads CVSSYNGQGSGYTL. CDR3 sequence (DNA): TGTGTCAGCAGTTATAACGGACAGGGCAGCGGCTACACCTTG.

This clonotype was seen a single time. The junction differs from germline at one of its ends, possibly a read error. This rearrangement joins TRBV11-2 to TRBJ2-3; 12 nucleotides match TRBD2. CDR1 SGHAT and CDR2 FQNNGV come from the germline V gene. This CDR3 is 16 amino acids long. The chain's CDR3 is CISSAGLAGIVDKQYF. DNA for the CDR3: TGTATCAGCAGCGCGGGACTAGCGGGTATTGTTGATAAGCAGTATTTT.

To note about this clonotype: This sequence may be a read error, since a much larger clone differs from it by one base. CDR3 loop: CASFEGLNTEAFF. CDR3 nucleotide sequence: TGTGCCAGTTTCGAGGGTTTGAACACTGAAGCTTTCTTT. The gene calls are TRBV6-2 or TRBV6-3 and TRBJ1-1; D not certain. The CDR3 is 13 amino acids. Germline CDR1 is MNHEY and CDR2 is SVGEGT. V lost 9 bases and J 0 bases, leaving 11 bases between the germline ends.

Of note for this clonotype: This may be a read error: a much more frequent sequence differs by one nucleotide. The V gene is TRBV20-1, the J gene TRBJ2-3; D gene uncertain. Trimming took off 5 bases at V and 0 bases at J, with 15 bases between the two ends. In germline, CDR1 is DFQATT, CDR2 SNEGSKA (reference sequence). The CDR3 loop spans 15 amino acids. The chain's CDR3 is CSAFDWPYSTDTQYF. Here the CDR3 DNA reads TGCAGTGCTTTCGACTGGCCTTATAGCACAGATACGCAGTATTTT.

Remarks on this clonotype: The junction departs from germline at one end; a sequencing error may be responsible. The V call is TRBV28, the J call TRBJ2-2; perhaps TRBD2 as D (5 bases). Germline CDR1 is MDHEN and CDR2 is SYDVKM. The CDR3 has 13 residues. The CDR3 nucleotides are TGTGCAAGCAGTTTGAACGGGATCGGGGAGCTGTTTTTT. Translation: CASSLNGIGELFF.

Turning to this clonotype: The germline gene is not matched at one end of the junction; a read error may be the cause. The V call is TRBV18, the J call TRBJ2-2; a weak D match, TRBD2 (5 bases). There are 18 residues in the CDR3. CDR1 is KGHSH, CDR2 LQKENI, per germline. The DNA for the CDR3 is TGTGCCAGCTCACCGCCTGTGCTAGCCGCAACGAACACCTGGGAGCTGTTTTTT. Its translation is CASSPPVLAATNTWELFF.

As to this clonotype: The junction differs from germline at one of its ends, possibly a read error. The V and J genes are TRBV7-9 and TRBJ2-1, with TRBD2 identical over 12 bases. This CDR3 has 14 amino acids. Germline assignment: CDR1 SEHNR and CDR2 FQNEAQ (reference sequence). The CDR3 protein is CTSSFYLAGGMQFF. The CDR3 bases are TGTACCAGCAGCTTTTATCTAGCGGGAGGGATGCAGTTCTTC.

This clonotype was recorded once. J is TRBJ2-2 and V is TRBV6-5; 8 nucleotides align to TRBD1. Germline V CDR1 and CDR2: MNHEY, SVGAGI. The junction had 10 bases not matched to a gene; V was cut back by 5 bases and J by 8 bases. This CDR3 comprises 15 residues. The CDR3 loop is CASSLRTGSTGELFF. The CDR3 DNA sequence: TGTGCCAGCAGTCTGCGGACAGGGTCCACTGGGGAGCTGTTTTTT.